The clone carrying this T cell receptor (beta chain) has just a few counts. Antigen unknown. The entry originates in a study of tumor-infiltrating lymphocytes in primary liver carcinoma. Whole-study context: The neoplasms were of stage T1-T3 N0M0, with dimensions of about 4.2 to 11 cm across. Overall study findings and caveats: Less overlap was seen in tumor-adjacent and tumor-blood pairs than in tumor region pairs.

A constant-region primer served to make TCR beta cDNA from approximately 490 ng total RNA. Slightly modified ARM-PCR, run as three nested multiplex PCR rounds, produced the TCR beta libraries. It was with TRBV1-TRBV30 forward primers and a C-beta reverse primer that the first two PCR rounds were run, at approximately 10 cycles each. One entry per CDR3 protein, called by TCRdb with MiXCR from the multiplex PCR reads. The profile shows fewer than 110,000 distinct CDR3 sequences, 55% to 80% of them singletons. Both RNA and DNA were isolated together from about 21-30 mg of bulk tissue that had not been sorted. The V end was cut by 9 bases, the J end by 8 bases, with 34 bases between. This CDR3 comprises 18 residues.

Sequencing was performed on liver tumor tissue from sampling region 2. Regarding subset: tumor region T2, inferior pole. The J gene is TRBJ1-2, the V gene TRBV12-3 or TRBV12-4; maybe TRBD1 (6 bases). The source of this sequence is a woman in her sixties or seventies with primary liver carcinoma and hepatitis B virus infection. In DNA, the CDR3 is TGTGCCAGTATCAAAAGGGGGGGGCGCCCCACAACTAGCGTAGGCTACACCTTC. Its translation: CASIKRGGRPTTSVGYTF.